This T cell receptor beta chain was sequenced in a study of blood T cell repertoires in COVID-19. Overall study: Sample material is recorded as cDNA or gDNA derived from T cells, B-cell-depleted T cells, or PBMCs.

The V end lost 4 bases, the J end lost 10 bases, and 22 bases lay between the germline ends. From germline, CDR1 is GTSNPN and CDR2 SVGIG (reference sequence). This CDR3 is 14 amino acids long. This clone was picked up a small number of times. In the authors' methods: Amplifying reference gene primers gave estimates of nucleated cell counts. Measured with immunoSEQ multiplex PCR; TCRdb has only the in-frame clones, and not every one. V and J calls plus clone size are reproduced from that table; the DNA served to infer D and trimming. The data show fewer than 200,000 clones, approximately 84% seen once.

The receptor was isolated from a man in his forties or fifties who had recovered from COVID-19. The sequenced sample consisted of peripheral blood. The genes are TRBV30 and TRBJ1-2; D not certain. The CDR3 DNA follows: TGTGCCTGGAAGCACGGGTCCGGTTTATTCGCCTACACCTTC. Encoded protein: CAWKHGSGLFAYTF. The complete variable domain, with remaining parts taken from reference TRBV30 and TRBJ1-2, reads SQTIHQWPATLVQPVGSPLSLECTVEGTSNPNLYWYRQAAGRGLQLLFYSVGIGQISSEVPQNLSASRPQDRQFILSSKKLLLSDSGFYLCAWKHGSGLFAYTFGSGTRLTVV.